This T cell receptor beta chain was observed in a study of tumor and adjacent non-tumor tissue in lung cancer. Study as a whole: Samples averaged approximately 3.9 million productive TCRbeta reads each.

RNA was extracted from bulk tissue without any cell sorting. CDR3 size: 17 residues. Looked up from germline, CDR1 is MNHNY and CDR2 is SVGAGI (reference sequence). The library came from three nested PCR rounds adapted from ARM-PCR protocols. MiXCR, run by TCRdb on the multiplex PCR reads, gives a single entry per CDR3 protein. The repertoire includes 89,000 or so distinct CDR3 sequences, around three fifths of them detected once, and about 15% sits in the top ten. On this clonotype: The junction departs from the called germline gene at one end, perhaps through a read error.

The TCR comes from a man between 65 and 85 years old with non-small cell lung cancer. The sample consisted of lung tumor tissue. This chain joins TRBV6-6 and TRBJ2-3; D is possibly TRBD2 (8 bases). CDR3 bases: TGTGTCAGCAGCTCCCGGGGGGGGACAGTCATCACAGATACGCAGTATTTT. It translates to CVSSSRGGTVITDTQYF.